This TCR beta chain is drawn from a study of cytomegalovirus exposure and HLA in healthy donors. Study-wide context: Membership in the Caucasian-associated ancestry cluster was found for 81% of nearly 400 genotyped donors.

This clone was counted only a few times. This CDR3 is 17 amino acids long. V shed 0 bases, J shed 0 bases, and the junction held 6 bases outside the gene matches. Per germline, CDR1 SGHRS and CDR2 YFSETQ. Primers for the PCR totalled 60 Vbeta and 13 Jbeta. TCRdb's table, derived via immunoSEQ multiplex PCR, lists solely in-frame clones and lacks some. The table shows roughly 77,000 clones, with 67% occurring only once. V is TRBV5-1 and J is TRBJ1-3, with 7 nucleotides matching TRBD1. Source material: PBMCs. This TCR came from a woman in her forties or fifties in good health and CMV-seropositive. CDR3 bases: TGCGCCAGCAGCTTGGACACCGGGGACAGCTCTGGAAACACCATATATTTT. The encoded protein is CASSLDTGDSSGNTIYF.